The 27 T cell receptor beta chains presented below share a single source sample, sequenced in a study of T cell responses to AZD1222 COVID-19 vaccine. Here immunoSEQ multiplex PCR was the method, and the copy in TCRdb shows in-frame clones only, minus some. This table holds more than 70,000 clones, roughly 90% found once. Material: peripheral blood, obtained 28 days after the second AZD1222 dose. The receptors stem from an adult who received the AZD1222 COVID-19 vaccine.

The chain joins TRBV15 to TRBJ2-1; TRBD2 aligns across 10 bases. The CDR3 sequence is 16 residues long. Germline CDR1 and CDR2: LNHNV and YYDKDF (reference sequence). Trimming cost V 8 bases and J 6 bases; bases outside gene matches: 13. The CDR3 DNA sequence: TGTGCCACCTATGGTAGGGCTAGCGGGAGTGTCAATGAGCAGTTCTTC. It yields the protein CATYGRASGSVNEQFF. Full variable domain (remainder filled in from reference TRBV15 and TRBJ2-1): DAMVIQNPRYQVTQFGKPVTLSCSQTLNHNVMYWYQQKSSQAPKLLFHYYDKDFNNEADTPDNFQSRRPNTSFCFLDIRSPGLGDTAMYLCATYGRASGSVNEQFFGPGTRLTVL.

This rearrangement joins TRBV19 to TRBJ1-1; D not certain. The V end lost 3 bases, the J end lost 0 bases, and 14 bases lay between the germline ends. Germline CDR1 LNHDA, CDR2 SQIVND (reference sequence). The CDR3 contains 16 residues. The DNA for the CDR3 is TGTGCCAGTAGTATGTATGGAGGAACCTTGAACACTGAAGCTTTCTTT. It translates to CASSMYGGTLNTEAFF.

The genes are TRBV24-1 and TRBJ2-1; 8 nucleotides line up with TRBD1. The V gene's germline CDR1 is KGHDR and CDR2 SFDVKD. V gave up 3 bases and J gave up 2 bases; unmatched junction bases: 5. CDR3 length: 16 residues. CDR3 sequence (DNA): TGTGCCACCAGTGATGGGGACAGGCTCACCTACAATGAGCAGTTCTTC. Translated: CATSDGDRLTYNEQFF.

This chain uses TRBV2 with TRBJ1-4; D perhaps matches TRBD1 (5 bases). Trimming left V 1 base short and J 8 bases short, with 11 bases between. This CDR3 contains 14 residues. The germline CDR1 and CDR2 sequences are SNHLY and FYNNEI. CDR3 nucleotides: TGTGCCAGCAGTGAAGGGGGGTCGAACGAAAAACTGTTTTTT. The encoded protein is CASSEGGSNEKLFF.

In its sample, this clone was seen once. This chain connects TRBV28 to TRBJ1-1; D perhaps matches TRBD1 (6 bases). V lost 6 bases and J lost 7, with 15 bases in between. CDR1 is MDHEN, CDR2 SYDVKM, per germline. This CDR3 contains 13 residues. The CDR3: CASRQQGDFEAFF. In DNA form, the CDR3 reads TGTGCCAGCAGGCAACAGGGAGACTTTGAAGCTTTCTTT.

This chain links TRBV7-8 with TRBJ2-3; 13 bases map to TRBD2. Germline trimming cut 5 bases from V and 5 bases from J; bases unmatched to any gene: 7. CDR3 length: 16 amino acids. Per germline, CDR1 SGHVS and CDR2 FQNEAQ. The CDR3 DNA sequence: TGTGCCAGCAGCGGGAGACTAGCGGGAGGAATAGATACGCAGTATTTT. This translates into CASSGRLAGGIDTQYF.

V is TRBV4-1 and J is TRBJ2-7, with 9 bases matching TRBD1. This CDR3 has 17 amino acids. The junction had 12 bases not matched to a gene; V was cut back by 0 bases and J by 6 bases. Germline CDR1 is MGHRA and CDR2 is YSYEKL. CDR3 loop: CASSQEAAPGQGGEQYF. CDR3 nucleotide sequence: TGCGCCAGCAGCCAAGAAGCCGCTCCGGGACAGGGAGGCGAGCAGTACTTC.

This chain connects TRBV27 to TRBJ1-5; D call uncertain. Germline values: CDR1 MNHEY, CDR2 SMNVEV (reference sequence). V was clipped by 0 bases and J by 10 bases, with 16 bases between them. This CDR3 region has 15 residues. The CDR3 nucleotides read TGTGCCAGCAGTTTATCGGCAGGAAACAAAACACCCCAGCATTTT. Translation: CASSLSAGNKTPQHF.

In this sample, this clone turned up once. V is TRBV7-6 and J is TRBJ2-1; 7 bases are a match to TRBD2. CDR3 size: 18 residues. Germline V CDR1 and CDR2: SGHVS, FNYEAQ. Germline trimming cut 5 bases from V and 1 base from J; bases unmatched to any gene: 14. The CDR3 protein is CASSLFFGASGSYNEQFF. CDR3 nucleotides: TGTGCCAGCAGCCTATTTTTCGGGGCTAGCGGATCCTACAATGAGCAGTTCTTC.

With respect to this clone: Sequence at one end of the junction differs from germline and may be a read error. The chain has TRBV2 and TRBJ1-2; TRBD1 matches 8 bases. The CDR3 runs to 15 residues. Germline values: CDR1 SNHLY, CDR2 FYNNEI. The CDR3 region is CASSESRTGNFGYTF. The CDR3 DNA follows: TGTGCCAGCAGTGAAAGTCGGACAGGGAACTTTGGCTACACCTTC. The whole variable domain, remainder taken from reference TRBV2 and TRBJ1-2, is EPEVTQTPSHQVTQMGQEVILRCVPISNHLYFYWYRQILGQKVEFLVSFYNNEISEKSEIFDDQFSVERPDGSNFTLKIRSTKLEDSAMYFCASSESRTGNFGYTFGSGTRLTVV.

V usage is TRBV11-2 and J usage is TRBJ2-7; D is possibly TRBD1 (6 bases). CDR1 is SGHAT and CDR2 is FQNNGV in the germline V gene. The CDR3 runs to 16 residues. With 1 base removed from V and 4 bases from J, the gap between germline ends came to 17 bases. Here the CDR3 reads CASSLGRGGRFYEQYF. CDR3 sequence (DNA): TGTGCCAGCAGCTTAGGCCGAGGGGGTAGGTTTTACGAGCAGTACTTC.

The chain is built from TRBV5-1 and TRBJ1-6; TRBD1 is a possible D gene (5 bases). Looked up from germline, CDR1 is SGHRS and CDR2 is YFSETQ. V was cut by 2 bases and J by 6 bases, with 9 bases left in between. The CDR3 contains 14 residues. CDR3 sequence reads: CASSLGVLNSPLHF. The DNA for the CDR3 is TGCGCCAGCAGCTTAGGGGTCCTTAATTCACCCCTCCACTTT.

The table lists this clone with a count of one. The chain uses TRBV5-6 and TRBJ1-3; D unclear. The CDR3 sequence is 13 residues long. Germline CDR1 SGHDT, CDR2 YYEEEE. Trimming took off 2 bases at V and 8 bases at J, with 11 bases between the two ends. The chain's CDR3 is CASSLAGVDTIYF. CDR3 nucleotides: TGTGCCAGCAGCTTAGCCGGGGTGGACACCATATATTTT.

The gene calls are TRBV7-2 and TRBJ2-7; TRBD1 matches at 9 bases. Losses at the gene ends were 5 bases for V and 2 bases for J; bases not matched to a gene: 7. The germline V gene encodes CDR1 SGHTA and CDR2 FQGNSA. This CDR3 has 15 amino acids. This CDR3 reads CASSNPGQGTYEQYF. The CDR3 nucleotides read TGTGCCAGCAGCAATCCGGGACAGGGAACCTACGAGCAGTACTTC.

This rearrangement joins TRBV12-3 or TRBV12-4 to TRBJ2-1; D is ambiguous. Between the trimmed V and J ends, which lost 6 bases and 12 bases, there was a span of 12 bases. The CDR3 runs to 11 residues. The DNA for the CDR3 is TGTGCCAGCAGCCCCCCAGGCGGGCAGTTCTTC. This translates into CASSPPGGQFF.

V gene TRBV6-1 combines with J gene TRBJ1-1; the D is unclear. This CDR3 comprises 16 residues. Germline values: CDR1 MNHNS, CDR2 SASEGT. V was pared by 1 base and J by 4 bases, with 16 bases between. CDR3 in amino acids: CASSEGKGPTTTEAFF. In DNA form, the CDR3 reads TGTGCCAGCAGTGAAGGCAAGGGTCCGACGACCACTGAAGCTTTCTTT.

This clone has just a few counts. The chain combines TRBV4-2 with TRBJ2-7, with 7 bases aligning to TRBD2. V dropped 1 base and J dropped 0; count of bases not matched to a gene: 0. The CDR3 totals 14 residues. Germline CDR1 and CDR2: LGHNA and YNFKEQ. CDR3 bases: TGTGCCAGCAGCCAAGGACTAGCCTCCTACGAGCAGTACTTC. It is translated as CASSQGLASYEQYF.

The chain joins TRBV10-1 to TRBJ1-1, with 9 bases lining up with TRBD1. V was clipped by 2 bases and J by 0 bases; unmatched bases: 4. Germline assignment: CDR1 WNHNN and CDR2 SYGVQD (reference sequence). The CDR3 extends over 16 amino acids. The CDR3 here is CASSEPGQGMNTEAFF. The CDR3 DNA sequence: TGCGCCAGCAGTGAGCCGGGACAGGGTATGAACACTGAAGCTTTCTTT.

The CDR3: CASSTGTSGLQETQYF. CDR3 sequence (DNA): TGTGCCAGCAGCACCGGGACTAGCGGGCTCCAAGAGACCCAGTACTTC. The chain employs TRBV13 and TRBJ2-5; 12 bases fit TRBD2. This CDR3 spans 16 amino acids. Trimming removed 5 bases from V and 1 base from J; junction bases left unmatched: 5. Germline V CDR1 and CDR2: PRHDT, FYEKMQ (reference sequence).

This chain uses TRBV9 with TRBJ2-2; TRBD2 aligns across 13 bases. The V gene end was trimmed by 4 bases and the J gene end by 6 bases; junction bases not matched to a gene: 6. Per germline, CDR1 SGDLS and CDR2 YYNGEE. The CDR3 extends over 16 amino acids. The CDR3 here is CASSPQLAGGPGELFF. CDR3 coding DNA: TGTGCCAGCAGCCCTCAACTAGCGGGAGGGCCCGGGGAGCTGTTTTTT.

This clone was picked up one time. The chain is built from TRBV21-1 and TRBJ2-7; TRBD2, the table's D call, lacks a check against the DNA. TRBV21-1 is assigned pseudogene status. The CDR3 consists of 15 residues. The CDR3: CASSTLRLVVGEQYF. CDR3 in DNA: TGTGCCAGCAGCACCCTCAGACTAGTGGTAGGCGAGCAGTACTTC.

The chain links TRBV11-2 to TRBJ2-7; no definite D call. Germline V gene lookup returns CDR1 SGHAT and CDR2 FQNNGV. V lost 0 bases and J 2 bases, leaving 2 bases between the germline ends. The CDR3 is 12 residues long. CDR3 bases: TGTGCCAGCAGCTTAGATCCCTACGAGCAGTACTTC. Its protein product is CASSLDPYEQYF.

This sequence joins TRBV5-1 and TRBJ2-7; the D is unclear. Germline V gene data show CDR1 as SGHRS and CDR2 as YFSETQ. This CDR3 spans 13 amino acids. V was pared by 4 bases and J by 2 bases, with 10 bases between. The CDR3 loop reads CASSPDVTYEQYF. Written as DNA, the CDR3 is TGCGCCAGCAGCCCCGACGTGACCTACGAGCAGTACTTC.

The V gene is TRBV6-2 or TRBV6-3, the J gene TRBJ1-5, with 7 bases aligning to TRBD1. V dropped 0 bases and J dropped 3; count of bases not matched to a gene: 8. The CDR3 totals 17 residues. Germline V gives CDR1 MNHEY, CDR2 SVGEGT. The CDR3 DNA follows: TGTGCCAGCAGTTACTCGATTGTAACAGGGGTCAATCAGCCCCAGCATTTT. This codes for CASSYSIVTGVNQPQHF.

V usage is TRBV6-1 and J usage is TRBJ2-7; 12 positions agree with TRBD2. CDR3 length: 15 amino acids. Germline-derived CDR1 and CDR2 are MNHNS and SASEGT. The V and J ends lost 2 bases and 1 base, in that order; junction bases with no gene match: 0. Here the CDR3 reads CASSELAGGSYEQYF. The CDR3 coding sequence is TGTGCCAGCAGTGAACTAGCGGGAGGGTCCTACGAGCAGTACTTC.

V usage is TRBV6-4 and J usage is TRBJ2-2; D gene uncertain. CDR1 is MRHNA, CDR2 SNTAGT, per germline. This CDR3 is 14 amino acids long. The ends were cut back, 0 bases at V and 6 bases at J, with 8 bases in the middle. The CDR3 DNA follows: TGTGCCAGCAGTGACTCAAGTGGGGCCGGGGAGCTGTTTTTT. Protein sequence: CASSDSSGAGELFF.

This sequence joins TRBV7-6 and TRBJ2-7; 11 positions match TRBD2. The CDR3 loop spans 17 amino acids. Germline lookup yields CDR1 SGHVS and CDR2 FNYEAQ. Unmatched junction bases numbered 8, after V lost 0 bases and J lost 4 bases. The CDR3 reads CASSLAVASGRQYEQYF. Here the CDR3 DNA reads TGTGCCAGCAGCTTAGCGGTGGCTAGCGGGAGGCAATACGAGCAGTACTTC.